Presented here are 28 T cell receptor beta chains from one specimen sequenced in a study of T cell responses to AZD1222 COVID-19 vaccine. The assay was immunoSEQ multiplex PCR, and TCRdb's table has in-frame clones only and misses some. The table has roughly 270,000 clones, around 93% seen once. Sequences were derived from peripheral blood, sampled 28 days after the second AZD1222 dose. Source of these receptors: an adult who received the AZD1222 COVID-19 vaccine.

This clone was observed once. The gene calls are TRBV20-1 and TRBJ2-7; 7 bases are a match to TRBD1. The V gene's germline CDR1 is DFQATT and CDR2 SNEGSKA (reference sequence). The CDR3 contains 11 residues. CDR3 loop: CRPRGPYEQYF. CDR3 DNA sequence: TGCAGGCCGAGGGGGCCCTACGAGCAGTACTTC.

CDR3 in DNA: TGTGCCAGCAGCCCCCCCAGGCAGACCCAGTACTTC. Its translation: CASSPPRQTQYF. This sequence joins TRBV3-1 (or the pseudogene TRBV3-2) and TRBJ2-5; D is uncertain. The V gene lost 4 bases and the J gene lost 6 bases, with 9 bases spanning the gap. Germline CDR1 and CDR2: LGHDT and YNNKEL (reference sequence). This CDR3 is built from 12 residues.

The rearrangement uses TRBV19 and TRBJ1-2, with D unclear. Germline values: CDR1 LNHDA, CDR2 SQIVND (reference sequence). Trimming stripped 4 bases from V and 1 base from J, with 16 bases between. CDR3 length: 16 amino acids. DNA for the CDR3: TGTGCCAGTAGTACGCTGAACCACAGAGTTAACTATGGCTACACCTTC. Translated, it gives CASSTLNHRVNYGYTF.

The chain uses TRBV5-4 and TRBJ1-3; D remains unclear. The CDR3 length is 14 residues. Trimming took off 4 bases at V and 4 bases at J, with 12 bases between the two ends. The germline V gene encodes CDR1 SGHNT and CDR2 YYREEE (reference sequence). This CDR3 reads CASSLGGTGNTIYF. The CDR3 nucleotides are TGTGCCAGCAGCCTCGGCGGTACAGGAAACACCATATATTTT.

The chain employs TRBV5-8 and TRBJ2-3; 14 positions agree with TRBD2. CDR3 length: 16 amino acids. V lost 5 bases and J lost 3; bases outside the gene matches: 5. Germline assignment: CDR1 SGHTS and CDR2 YDEGEE. This chain's CDR3 is CASRRGLAGGTDTQYF. The CDR3 DNA is TGTGCCAGCAGGCGCGGACTAGCGGGGGGTACAGATACGCAGTATTTT.

This sequence joins TRBV19 and TRBJ2-5; 9 bases agree with TRBD1. The germline gives CDR1 LNHDA, CDR2 SQIVND (reference sequence). The CDR3 extends over 15 amino acids. J was trimmed by 3 bases and V by 6 bases; bases with no gene match: 8. The CDR3: CASSLTGGRKETQYF. The CDR3, as DNA: TGTGCCAGTAGCCTGACAGGGGGGAGGAAAGAGACCCAGTACTTC.

This chain uses TRBV11-2 with TRBJ2-1, with D maybe TRBD2 (6 bases). Germline loops: CDR1 SGHAT, CDR2 FQNNGV. The ends were cut back, 1 base at V and 8 bases at J, with 21 bases in the middle. The CDR3 is made up of 17 amino acids. CDR3 coding DNA: TGTGCCAGCAGCTTAGCACCGGGACTCCAGATAGGGGATGAGCAGTTCTTC. Translating gives CASSLAPGLQIGDEQFF.

The chain combines TRBV15 with TRBJ1-5; perhaps TRBD1 as D (5 bases). The V gene lost 1 base and the J gene lost 4 bases, with 8 bases spanning the gap. The CDR3 is 14 residues long. CDR1 is LNHNV and CDR2 is YYDKDF in the germline V gene (reference sequence). CDR3 loop: CATSRASGNQPQHF. For the CDR3, the DNA is TGTGCCACCAGCAGAGCTTCAGGGAATCAGCCCCAGCATTTT.

The V gene is TRBV27, the J gene TRBJ1-2; D ambiguous. The CDR3 runs to 13 residues. Germline CDR1 is MNHEY and CDR2 is SMNVEV (reference sequence). The V and J ends lost 0 bases and 8 bases respectively, with 10 bases between them. DNA of the CDR3: TGTGCCAGCAGTTTATCCGTAGGGTACGGCTACACCTTC. It translates to CASSLSVGYGYTF.

The chain recombines TRBV5-8 with TRBJ1-4, with D possibly TRBD1 on 5 matching bases. This CDR3 spans 15 amino acids. The V and J ends lost 2 bases and 2 bases respectively, with 10 bases between them. From germline, CDR1 is SGHTS and CDR2 YDEGEE. CDR3 sequence: CASSFGGVTNEKLFF. The CDR3 DNA reads TGTGCCAGCAGCTTCGGGGGAGTCACTAATGAAAAACTGTTTTTT.

V and J are TRBV18 and TRBJ2-7; TRBD2 agrees at 7 bases. The trim removed 1 base at V and 5 bases at J, leaving 8 bases unmatched. The CDR3 totals 15 residues. Germline lookup yields CDR1 KGHSH and CDR2 LQKENI. CDR3 nucleotide sequence: TGTGCCAGCTCACCACGGAGGGAGGGTGCGGACGAGCAGTACTTC. Translation: CASSPRREGADEQYF.

This clone was observed a handful of times. The V call is TRBV11-2, the J call TRBJ2-7; 8 bases map to TRBD1. CDR1 is SGHAT, CDR2 FQNNGV, per germline. This CDR3 has 15 residues. V lost 4 bases, J lost 3 bases, and 8 bases stayed unmatched. The CDR3 is CASSSPQGGDYEQYF. The DNA for the CDR3 is TGTGCCAGCAGCTCCCCACAGGGGGGAGACTACGAGCAGTACTTC.

This rearrangement joins TRBV28 to TRBJ2-2; D gene unclear. Per germline, CDR1 MDHEN and CDR2 SYDVKM. The length of the CDR3 is 13 residues. Trimming took 2 bases from V and 7 from J, leaving 8 bases between them. The CDR3 DNA reads as TGTGCCAGCAGTTTAACCAGTCGCGGGGAGCTGTTTTTT. This gives the protein CASSLTSRGELFF.

This rearrangement joins TRBV5-4 to TRBJ1-2; the D is unclear. The germline CDR1 and CDR2 sequences are SGHNT and YYREEE (reference sequence). V gave up 3 bases and J gave up 2 bases, with 5 bases separating them. The CDR3 runs 12 residues. CDR3 sequence reads: CASSSENYGYTF. The CDR3 DNA sequence: TGTGCCAGCAGCTCCGAAAACTATGGCTACACCTTC.

The chain employs TRBV7-2 and TRBJ1-3; D is uncertain. Germline CDR1 reads SGHTA; CDR2 reads FQGNSA. The V gene lost 5 bases and the J gene lost 1 base, with 9 bases spanning the gap. The length of the CDR3 is 14 residues. CDR3 sequence (DNA): TGTGCCAGCAGCCCAGGACTTTCTGGAAACACCATATATTTT. Translation gives CASSPGLSGNTIYF.

This chain joins TRBV12-3 or TRBV12-4 and TRBJ1-2, with unresolved D. The V gene lost 5 bases and the J gene lost 2 bases, with 6 bases spanning the gap. The CDR3 extends over 12 amino acids. This chain's CDR3 is CASSGINYGYTF. The CDR3 region has the DNA TGTGCCAGCAGTGGCATCAACTATGGCTACACCTTC.

The V call is TRBV7-6, the J call TRBJ1-3; unclear D gene. This CDR3 contains 15 residues. Germline values: CDR1 SGHVS, CDR2 FNYEAQ. V was clipped by 5 bases and J by 2 bases, with 13 bases between them. CDR3 region: CASSPAGSAGNTIYF. The CDR3 DNA reads TGTGCCAGCAGCCCAGCCGGTAGTGCTGGAAACACCATATATTTT.

The CDR3 sequence is CTSSSPRRGLAKNIQYF. CDR3 sequence (DNA): TGCACCAGCAGCTCGCCCAGGCGGGGCCTAGCCAAAAACATTCAGTACTTC. The chain has TRBV1 and TRBJ2-4; the D call of TRBD2 is as the table states it, not checked on the DNA. TRBV1 is termed a pseudogene. This CDR3 spans 17 amino acids.

The rearrangement uses TRBV7-2 and TRBJ2-7; 12 bases match TRBD2. V shed 5 bases, J shed 4 bases, and the junction held 9 bases outside the gene matches. Germline CDR1 reads SGHTA; CDR2 reads FQGNSA. This CDR3 contains 16 residues. The CDR3: CASSVGLAGLAYEQYF. The CDR3 coding sequence is TGTGCCAGCAGCGTAGGACTAGCGGGACTTGCTTACGAGCAGTACTTC.

This chain uses TRBV5-4 with TRBJ1-1, with D perhaps matching TRBD1 (6 bases). CDR3 length: 14 residues. Germline loops: CDR1 SGHNT, CDR2 YYREEE (reference sequence). V lost 5 bases to trimming and J lost 8 bases, with 19 bases between them. The CDR3 here is CASSYAGGNIEAFF. The CDR3 coding sequence is TGTGCCAGCAGTTACGCCGGGGGCAACATAGAAGCTTTCTTT.

The rearrangement uses TRBV5-6 and TRBJ2-7; D is uncertain. V lost 0 bases, J lost 5 bases, and 12 bases lay in between. This CDR3 is built from 14 residues. Germline lookup yields CDR1 SGHDT and CDR2 YYEEEE. CDR3 sequence reads: CASSLVMIGDEQYF. Here the CDR3 DNA reads TGTGCCAGCAGCTTGGTTATGATAGGCGACGAGCAGTACTTC.

This chain uses TRBV19 with TRBJ2-5; D might be TRBD2 (5 bases). Germline CDR1 is LNHDA and CDR2 is SQIVND (reference sequence). The CDR3 is 13 residues long. The ends were cut back, 2 bases at V and 3 bases at J, with 7 bases in the middle. The CDR3 loop is CASSILEEETQYF. The CDR3 DNA reads TGTGCCAGTAGTATATTGGAGGAAGAGACCCAGTACTTC.

The chain couples TRBV28 to TRBJ1-1, with D hard to call. Germline V CDR1 and CDR2: MDHEN, SYDVKM. V lost 2 bases and J lost 4, with 11 bases in between. This CDR3 spans 14 amino acids. The CDR3 nucleotides are TGTGCCAGCAGTTTAGGGCAGTTAATCACTGAAGCTTTCTTT. Protein product: CASSLGQLITEAFF.

This sequence joins TRBV6-5 and TRBJ2-1; 13 bases map to TRBD2. The CDR3 runs 14 residues. The germline V gene has CDR1 MNHEY and CDR2 SVGAGI. The CDR3 is CAGRTSGSGDEQFF. The CDR3 DNA reads TGTGCAGGGAGGACTAGCGGGAGTGGGGATGAGCAGTTCTTC.

V and J are TRBV5-1 and TRBJ1-4; 9 bases agree with TRBD1. CDR1 and CDR2 from the germline V gene are SGHRS and YFSETQ. V lost 0 bases and J lost 4; bases outside the gene matches: 1. This CDR3 contains 15 residues. CDR3 protein: CASSLEGQGNEKLFF. In DNA, the CDR3 is TGCGCCAGCAGCTTGGAGGGACAGGGTAATGAAAAACTGTTTTTT.

CDR3 coding DNA: TGCGCCAGCAGCTTGCTGGCAGGGAATTCAGATACGCAGTATTTT. Encoded protein: CASSLLAGNSDTQYF. This sequence joins TRBV5-1 and TRBJ2-3, with D possibly TRBD1 on 5 matching bases. Trimming shortened V by 1 base and J by 4 bases, and 13 bases separated the two germline ends. This CDR3 is built from 15 residues. Germline V gene sequence: CDR1 SGHRS, CDR2 YFSETQ.

The chain carries TRBV19 and TRBJ1-1, with D possibly matching TRBD1 (6 bases). Trimming took off 5 bases at V and 6 bases at J, with 16 bases between the two ends. CDR3 size: 14 residues. Germline V gene sequence: CDR1 LNHDA, CDR2 SQIVND (reference sequence). CDR3 in amino acids: CASSRIGRGAEAFF. CDR3 coding DNA: TGTGCCAGTAGTCGTATAGGGAGGGGGGCTGAAGCTTTCTTT.

V gene TRBV28 combines with J gene TRBJ2-5; D gene uncertain. Trimming took 6 bases from V and 9 from J, leaving 17 bases between them. CDR3 length equals 13 residues. CDR1 is MDHEN, CDR2 SYDVKM, per germline. The CDR3 here is CASSPGPYWAQYF. Written as DNA, the CDR3 is TGTGCCAGCAGCCCCGGGCCCTACTGGGCCCAGTACTTC.